This TCR beta chain appears in the sequencing data of a study of control samples from healthy donors and cancer patients. Method: immunoSEQ multiplex PCR; TCRdb's copy keeps in-frame clones and lacks some. The sample has around 180,000 clones; about 91% are singletons. V gave up 7 bases and J gave up 8 bases; unmatched junction bases: 21. Per the germline V gene, CDR1 is SGHRS and CDR2 is YFSETQ. This CDR3 is built from 17 residues. The TCR comes from a woman aged 40 to 50 in good health. The chain carries TRBV5-1 and TRBJ2-1; 7 bases align to TRBD2. Material: blood. Here the CDR3 reads CASLEGRGTVSTDEQFF. As DNA, the CDR3 is TGCGCCAGCCTCGAGGGGCGGGGGACGGTGTCGACCGATGAGCAGTTCTTC.